This entry concerns a single TCR beta chain. In the source study's methods: Reference gene primer amplification gave estimated nucleated cell counts. Libraries were prepared by immunoSEQ multiplex PCR; TCRdb keeps only in-frame clonotypes and omits some of them. The V and J calls and the clone size are those of that table, but D and trimming were determined from the DNA. The profile shows about 150,000 clones, roughly three quarters of them singletons. Per the germline V gene, CDR1 is SGHAT and CDR2 is FQNNGV. V was cut by 0 bases and J by 4 bases, with 9 bases left in between. The CDR3 contains 14 residues. This sample stems from a study of blood T cell repertoires in COVID-19. Study-level information: Both acute and convalescent COVID-19 samples were obtained from the United States, Italy and Spain. PBMCs, B-cell-depleted T cells, or T cells provided the cDNA or gDNA that made up the material.

The TCR comes from a man aged 60 to 75 with acute or convalescent COVID-19. The chain is built from TRBV11-2 and TRBJ1-2, with D tentatively TRBD1 (5 bases). The sequencing sample was made of peripheral blood. CDR3 protein: CASSLEATVYGYTF. The CDR3 nucleotides are TGTGCCAGCAGCTTAGAAGCGACAGTCTATGGCTACACCTTC.